Below, one T cell receptor beta chain is given with its context. This clone has a count of ten or more. It has no known antigen specificity. It has no much larger one-base neighbor in the sample; base qualities were not kept. The data were taken from a study of tumor-infiltrating lymphocytes in localized non-small cell lung cancer (dated by TCRdb to the early 2020s). Regarding the complete study: The cohort covered several histologies, both smokers and never-smokers, and patients whose samples were collected after neoadjuvant chemotherapy. For 55 to 60 patients, immunoSEQ T-cell fraction was compared between paired tumor and uninvolved lung. From each patient came resected tumor tissue plus uninvolved lung tissue from that same patient, and the uninvolved lung tissue was described as non-adjacent to the tumor. Alongside flow cytometry, multiplex immunofluorescence, RNA-seq, exome sequencing and proteomics, TCR sequencing was applied to the same patients as one of several integrated assays. The overall ICON cohort comprised fewer than 170 surgical patients with localized non-small cell lung cancer whose tumors were resected. Points the paper makes about the study in general: TCR-derived T-cell fraction did not differ between the flow cytometry-defined immunotypes IM1 (good prognosis) and IM2 (poor prognosis). Tumor T-cell fraction from TCR sequencing was not associated with recurrence-free survival (p = 0.61). Different pieces of the same tissue were used for different assays, so technical variation could not be separated from intratumor heterogeneity. Higher T cell infiltration in tumors than in uninvolved lung tissue was supported by TCRbeta sequencing, consistent with immunofluorescence CD3 counts. Assay coverage varied across patients depending on available tissue quantity, so only a subset of the cohort had TCR sequencing.

ICON enrollment began in early 2016, and the last patient was enrolled in the second half of 2018. In a subcohort of around 77 patients, fresh tumor and matched uninvolved tissue were collected for in-depth immune analyses, with TCR sequencing among those analyses. DNA for TCR sequencing was isolated from bulk tissue, and no cell sorting was done. From cysteine to phenylalanine, the CDR3 is 15 amino acids long. Only CDR3 DNA remains: 45 bases, in frame from the first base. The V end gives up 5 bases and the J end 5 bases, leaving 8 bases in the junction not matched to a gene. The germline V gene yields MDHEN for CDR1 and SYDVKM for CDR2. TCR sequencing with the immunoSEQ assay provided the T-cell fraction in tumor and uninvolved lung tissue. In the source study's methods: In the survival analysis, patients were divided into a high T-cell fraction group (upper tertile) and a low T-cell fraction group (lower two tertiles), and the two groups were compared using a log-rank test. A signed-rank test was used to check for differences in T-cell fraction between paired tumor and uninvolved lung. TCRdb took this table from immuneACCESS and kept in-frame rearrangements with V and J called. Such tables lack part of the clones; where checked against another copy, unresolved V genes explain under half of the gap, and the rest is unexplained. V and J calls and clone size are those listed in that table; D and trimming were worked out from the DNA. This sample holds 15,000 to 20,000 clones; about 42% were observed only once. Roughly a sixth of the sample is held by the ten biggest clonotypes.

The receptor comes from a human donor with non-small cell lung cancer. Sequences were obtained from lung tumor tissue. The V and J segments used are TRBV28 and TRBJ1-4; TRBD1 lines up with 7 middle nucleotides. Here the CDR3 is given as CASSDRVLPNEKLFF. The DNA sequence reads TGTGCCAGCAGTGACAGGGTTTTACCGAATGAAAAACTGTTTTTT.